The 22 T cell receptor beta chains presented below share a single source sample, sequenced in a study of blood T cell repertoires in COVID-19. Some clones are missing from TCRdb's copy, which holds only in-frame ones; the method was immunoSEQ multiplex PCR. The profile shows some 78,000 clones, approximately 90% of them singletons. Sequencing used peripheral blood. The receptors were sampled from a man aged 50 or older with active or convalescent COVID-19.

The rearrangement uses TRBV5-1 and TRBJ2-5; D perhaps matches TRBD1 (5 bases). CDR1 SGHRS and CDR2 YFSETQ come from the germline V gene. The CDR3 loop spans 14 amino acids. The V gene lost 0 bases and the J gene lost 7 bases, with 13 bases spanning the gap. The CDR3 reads CASSLASGSGTQYF. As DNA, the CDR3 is TGCGCCAGCAGCTTGGCCTCAGGGTCGGGGACCCAGTACTTC.

CDR3 DNA sequence: TGTGCCAGCAGCCCAGGCTGGGCGAACACTGAAGCTTTCTTT. Encoded protein: CASSPGWANTEAFF. The rearrangement uses TRBV2 and TRBJ1-1; D is unresolved. The germline V gene encodes CDR1 SNHLY and CDR2 FYNNEI. Trimming cost V 6 bases and J 1 base, with 12 bases left between them. CDR3 length: 14 residues.

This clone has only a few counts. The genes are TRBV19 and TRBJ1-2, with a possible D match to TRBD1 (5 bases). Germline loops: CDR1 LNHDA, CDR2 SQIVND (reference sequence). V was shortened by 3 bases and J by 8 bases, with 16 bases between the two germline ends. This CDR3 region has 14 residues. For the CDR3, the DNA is TGTGCCAGTAGTATCCGGTCCGGGCCAGGGGGCTACACCTTC. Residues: CASSIRSGPGGYTF.

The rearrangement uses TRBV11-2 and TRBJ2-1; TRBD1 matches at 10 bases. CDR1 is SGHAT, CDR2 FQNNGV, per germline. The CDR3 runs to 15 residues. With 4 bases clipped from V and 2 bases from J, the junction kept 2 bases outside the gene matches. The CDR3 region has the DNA TGTGCCAGCAGCTCCGGACAGGGGGCCTACAATGAGCAGTTCTTC. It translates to CASSSGQGAYNEQFF.

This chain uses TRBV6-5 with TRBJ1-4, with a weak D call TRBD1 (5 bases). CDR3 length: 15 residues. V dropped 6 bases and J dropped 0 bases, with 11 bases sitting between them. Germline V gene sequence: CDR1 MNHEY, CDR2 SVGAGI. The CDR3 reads CASSPGGATNEKLFF. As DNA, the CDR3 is TGTGCCAGCAGCCCGGGGGGGGCAACTAATGAAAAACTGTTTTTT.

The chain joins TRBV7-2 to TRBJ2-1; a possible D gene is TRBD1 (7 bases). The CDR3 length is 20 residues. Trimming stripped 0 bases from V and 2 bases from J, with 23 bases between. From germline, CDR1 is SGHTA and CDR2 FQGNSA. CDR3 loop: CASSLAVGGGKVRAYNEQFF. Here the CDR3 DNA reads TGTGCCAGCAGCTTAGCAGTAGGGGGCGGGAAGGTCCGGGCCTACAATGAGCAGTTCTTC.

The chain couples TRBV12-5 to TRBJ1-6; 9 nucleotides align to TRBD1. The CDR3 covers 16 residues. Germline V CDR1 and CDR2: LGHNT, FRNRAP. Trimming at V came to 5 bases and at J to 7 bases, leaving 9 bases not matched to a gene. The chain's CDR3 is CASGLSTGTGNSPLHF. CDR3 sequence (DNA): TGTGCTAGTGGTCTATCCACCGGGACAGGGAATTCACCCCTCCACTTT.

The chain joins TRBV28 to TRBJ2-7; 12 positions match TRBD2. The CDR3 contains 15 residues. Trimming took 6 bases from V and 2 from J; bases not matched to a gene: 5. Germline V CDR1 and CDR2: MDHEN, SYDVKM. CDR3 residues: CASSSLAGGTYEQYF. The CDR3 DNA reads TGTGCCAGCAGCAGTCTAGCGGGAGGGACCTACGAGCAGTACTTC.

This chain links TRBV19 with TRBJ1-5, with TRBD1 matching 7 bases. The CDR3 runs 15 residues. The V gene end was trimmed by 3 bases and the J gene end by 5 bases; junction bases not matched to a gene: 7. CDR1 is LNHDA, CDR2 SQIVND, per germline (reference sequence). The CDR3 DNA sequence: TGTGCCAGTAGTATGGGGACAGTGTATGATCAGCCCCAGCATTTT. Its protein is CASSMGTVYDQPQHF.

DNA for the CDR3: TGCGCCAGCAGTACCAGGGGACTAGCGTCGAACACCGGGGAGCTGTTTTTT. Translated, it gives CASSTRGLASNTGELFF. This chain links TRBV10-1 with TRBJ2-2; 10 positions agree with TRBD2. Losses at the gene ends were 5 bases for V and 0 bases for J; bases not matched to a gene: 6. Germline CDR1 WNHNN, CDR2 SYGVQD (reference sequence). There are 17 residues in the CDR3.

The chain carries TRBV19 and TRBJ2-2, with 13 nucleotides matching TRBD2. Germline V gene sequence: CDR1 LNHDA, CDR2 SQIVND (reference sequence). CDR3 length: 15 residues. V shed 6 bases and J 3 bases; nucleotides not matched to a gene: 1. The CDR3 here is CASRGTSGDTGELFF. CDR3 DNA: TGTGCCAGTAGAGGGACTAGCGGGGACACCGGGGAGCTGTTTTTT.

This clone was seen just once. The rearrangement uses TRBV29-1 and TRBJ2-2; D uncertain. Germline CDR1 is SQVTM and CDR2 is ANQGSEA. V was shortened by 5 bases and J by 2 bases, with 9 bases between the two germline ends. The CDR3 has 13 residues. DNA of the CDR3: TGCAGCGTTACCGACACCAACACCGGGGAGCTGTTTTTT. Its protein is CSVTDTNTGELFF.

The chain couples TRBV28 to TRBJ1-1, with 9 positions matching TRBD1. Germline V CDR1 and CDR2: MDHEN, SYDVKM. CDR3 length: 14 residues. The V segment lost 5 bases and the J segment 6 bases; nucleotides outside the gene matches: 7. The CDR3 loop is CASSTHRDRAEAFF. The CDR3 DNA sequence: TGTGCCAGCAGTACCCACCGGGACAGGGCTGAAGCTTTCTTT.

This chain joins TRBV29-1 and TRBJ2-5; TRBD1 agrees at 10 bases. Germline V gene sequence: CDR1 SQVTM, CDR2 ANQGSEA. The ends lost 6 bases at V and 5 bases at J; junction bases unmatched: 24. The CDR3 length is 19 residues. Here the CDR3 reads CSVSQAAEGATGGRETQYF. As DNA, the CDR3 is TGCAGCGTCTCCCAGGCGGCCGAAGGGGCGACAGGGGGCCGGGAGACCCAGTACTTC.

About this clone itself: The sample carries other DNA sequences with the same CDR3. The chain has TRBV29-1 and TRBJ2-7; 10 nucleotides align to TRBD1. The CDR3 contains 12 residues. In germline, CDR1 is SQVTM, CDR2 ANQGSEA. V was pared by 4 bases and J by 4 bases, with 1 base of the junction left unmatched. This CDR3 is CSVGQGAYEQYF. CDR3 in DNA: TGCAGCGTTGGACAGGGGGCTTACGAGCAGTACTTC.

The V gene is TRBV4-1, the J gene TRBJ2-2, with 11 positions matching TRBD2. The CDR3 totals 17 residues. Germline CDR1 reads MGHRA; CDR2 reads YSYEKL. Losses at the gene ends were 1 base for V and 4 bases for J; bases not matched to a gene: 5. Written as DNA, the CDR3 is TGCGCCAGCAGCCAAGGGACTAGCGGGCGATTCACCGGGGAGCTGTTTTTT. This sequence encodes CASSQGTSGRFTGELFF.

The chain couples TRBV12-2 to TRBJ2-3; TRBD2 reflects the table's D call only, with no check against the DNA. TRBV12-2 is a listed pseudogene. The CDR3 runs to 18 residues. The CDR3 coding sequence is TGTGCAAGTCGTCACACGGGCGCCGAGGAGGGTCGCACAGATACGCAGTATTTT. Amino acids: CASRHTGAEEGRTDTQYF.

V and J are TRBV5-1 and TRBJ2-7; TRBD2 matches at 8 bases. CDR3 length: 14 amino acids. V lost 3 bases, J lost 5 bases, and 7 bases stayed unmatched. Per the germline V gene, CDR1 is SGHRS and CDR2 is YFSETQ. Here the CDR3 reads CASSSGGPLNEQYF. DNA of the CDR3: TGCGCCAGCAGCTCGGGAGGGCCGTTGAACGAGCAGTACTTC.

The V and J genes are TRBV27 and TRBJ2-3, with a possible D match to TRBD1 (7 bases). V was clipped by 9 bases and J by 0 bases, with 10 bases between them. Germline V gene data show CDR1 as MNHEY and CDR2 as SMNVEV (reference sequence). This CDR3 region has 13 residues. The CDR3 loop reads CASSGGSTDTQYF. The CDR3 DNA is TGTGCCAGTTCAGGGGGGAGCACAGATACGCAGTATTTT.

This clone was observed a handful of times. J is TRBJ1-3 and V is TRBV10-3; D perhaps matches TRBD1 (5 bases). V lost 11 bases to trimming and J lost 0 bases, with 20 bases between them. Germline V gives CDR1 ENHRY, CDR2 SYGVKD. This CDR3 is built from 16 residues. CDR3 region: CASHAPTASSGNTIYF. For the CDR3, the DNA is TGTGCCTCACACGCCCCGACAGCTTCCTCTGGAAACACCATATATTTT.

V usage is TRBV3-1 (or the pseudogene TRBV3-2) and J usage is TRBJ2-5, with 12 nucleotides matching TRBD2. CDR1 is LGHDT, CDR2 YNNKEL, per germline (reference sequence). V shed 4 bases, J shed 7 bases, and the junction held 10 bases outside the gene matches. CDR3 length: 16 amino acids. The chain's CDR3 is CASSLQTSGGEGTQYF. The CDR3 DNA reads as TGTGCCAGCAGCCTCCAGACTAGCGGGGGCGAGGGGACCCAGTACTTC.

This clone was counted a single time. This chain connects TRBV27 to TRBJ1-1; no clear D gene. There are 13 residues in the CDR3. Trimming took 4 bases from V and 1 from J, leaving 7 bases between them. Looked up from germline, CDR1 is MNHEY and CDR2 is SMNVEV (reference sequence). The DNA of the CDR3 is TGTGCCAGCAGTTGGCTGGCGAACACTGAAGCTTTCTTT. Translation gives CASSWLANTEAFF.